This entry features one T cell receptor (beta chain) sequence. The data derive from a study of blood T cell repertoires in COVID-19. Study-wide background: Collection of acute and convalescent COVID-19 samples took place in the United States, Italy and Spain. PBMCs, B-cell-depleted T cells, or T cells were the source of the cDNA or gDNA that made up the material.

The V end was cut by 3 bases, the J end by 0 bases, with 15 bases between. This CDR3 is built from 17 residues. CDR1 and CDR2 from the germline V gene are KGHSH and LQKENI. Authors' data handling: By means of reference gene primer amplification, nucleated cell counts were estimated. Some clones are missing from TCRdb's copy, which holds only in-frame ones; the method was immunoSEQ multiplex PCR. That table supplies the V and J calls and clone size; D and trimming were determined from the DNA. Counted here are some 150,000 clones, approximately 80% occurring once; the ten biggest clones make up approximately 14%.

The chain carries TRBV18 and TRBJ1-3, with D possibly being TRBD1 (5 bases). This clonotype was obtained from an elderly woman with acute or convalescent COVID-19. The sample taken for sequencing was peripheral blood. This chain's CDR3 is CASSPPGGARSGNTIYF. The CDR3 nucleotides read TGTGCCAGCTCACCCCCCGGCGGGGCGCGCTCTGGAAACACCATATATTTT.